This T cell receptor beta chain was documented in a study of T cells in Graves' hyperthyroidism and ophthalmopathy. The length of the CDR3 is 13 residues. CDR1 GTSNPN and CDR2 SVGIG come from the germline V gene (reference sequence). Trimming stripped 2 bases from V and 2 bases from J, with 8 bases between. This clonotype was found many times. It was RNA transcripts that yielded the amplified TCR beta CDR3 regions. First-round RT-PCR with HTBI primers amplified the TCR CDR3 region. One entry per CDR3 protein, called by TCRdb with MiXCR from the multiplex PCR reads. The profile shows more than 500,000 distinct CDR3 sequences, about 15% of them singletons.

This clonotype was obtained from a woman aged 25 to 39 with Graves' ophthalmopathy. The sample taken for sequencing was blood. The rearrangement joins TRBV30 to TRBJ2-3, with D uncertain. The chain's CDR3 is CAWSFVDTDTQYF. CDR3 coding DNA: TGTGCCTGGAGTTTCGTAGACACAGATACGCAGTATTTT.